This T cell receptor (beta chain) appears in the sequencing data of a study of cytomegalovirus exposure and HLA in healthy donors. Notes on the study in general: The classifier was said to identify cytomegalovirus status with high specificity and sensitivity.

PCR primers comprised 60 Vbeta and 13 Jbeta primers. Sequencing was performed with immunoSEQ multiplex PCR; in TCRdb, only in-frame clones are kept and a portion is missing. This repertoire includes some 140,000 clones. In germline, CDR1 is SEHNR, CDR2 FQNEAQ (reference sequence). The CDR3 totals 15 residues. A word on this clone: Its cognate antigen is unknown. Its ends do not fully match the called genes, so a read error is possible.

The receptor comes from a woman aged 40 to 50 in good health and CMV-seronegative. The sample comprised PBMCs. V usage is TRBV7-9 and J usage is TRBJ1-2, with a possible D match to TRBD1 (6 bases). CDR3: CAGSLGGLGGLGYTF. In DNA form, the CDR3 reads TGTGCCGGCAGCTTAGGGGGACTGGGGGGGCTCGGCTACACCTTC.